The T cell receptor beta chain under discussion was sequenced for a study of response to subunit inactivated influenza vaccine. TCRdb used MiXCR to reprocess the RT-PCR reads, holding one entry per CDR3 protein. The sample carries 500,000 to 550,000 distinct CDR3 sequences, about 8% recorded once. Details on this clonotype: Antigen unknown.

The CDR3 is 13 amino acids. The V end was cut by 7 bases, the J end by 8 bases, with 17 bases between. CDR1 is SNHLY, CDR2 FYNNEI, per germline. Study conclusions and caveats: That few new T cells are recruited by each seasonal influenza vaccination was the authors' suggestion.

The receptor was derived from a man between 50 and 69 years old who received an inactivated influenza vaccine. This chain connects TRBV2 to TRBJ1-1; D might be TRBD1 (6 bases). The material sequenced was PBMCs from blood, taken around 25 months after vaccination. This CDR3 reads CASTNTAGVEAFF. CDR3 DNA sequence: TGTGCCAGCACTAACACAGCAGGGGTAGAAGCTTTCTTT. The complete variable domain, with remaining parts taken from reference TRBV2 and TRBJ1-1, reads EPEVTQTPSHQVTQMGQEVILRCVPISNHLYFYWYRQILGQKVEFLVSFYNNEISEKSEIFDDQFSVERPDGSNFTLKIRSTKLEDSAMYFCASTNTAGVEAFFGQGTRLTVV.